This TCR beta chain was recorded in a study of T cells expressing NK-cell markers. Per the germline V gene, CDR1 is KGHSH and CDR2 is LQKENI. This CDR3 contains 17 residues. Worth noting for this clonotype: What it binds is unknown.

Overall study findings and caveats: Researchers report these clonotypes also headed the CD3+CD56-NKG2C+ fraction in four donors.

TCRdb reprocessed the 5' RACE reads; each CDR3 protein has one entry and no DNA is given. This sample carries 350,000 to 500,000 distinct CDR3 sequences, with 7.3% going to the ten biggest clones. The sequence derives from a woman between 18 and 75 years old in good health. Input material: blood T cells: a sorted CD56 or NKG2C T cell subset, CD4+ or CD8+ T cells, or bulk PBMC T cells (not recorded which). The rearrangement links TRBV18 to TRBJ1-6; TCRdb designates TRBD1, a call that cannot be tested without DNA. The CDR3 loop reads CASSPDPPGTANSPLHF.